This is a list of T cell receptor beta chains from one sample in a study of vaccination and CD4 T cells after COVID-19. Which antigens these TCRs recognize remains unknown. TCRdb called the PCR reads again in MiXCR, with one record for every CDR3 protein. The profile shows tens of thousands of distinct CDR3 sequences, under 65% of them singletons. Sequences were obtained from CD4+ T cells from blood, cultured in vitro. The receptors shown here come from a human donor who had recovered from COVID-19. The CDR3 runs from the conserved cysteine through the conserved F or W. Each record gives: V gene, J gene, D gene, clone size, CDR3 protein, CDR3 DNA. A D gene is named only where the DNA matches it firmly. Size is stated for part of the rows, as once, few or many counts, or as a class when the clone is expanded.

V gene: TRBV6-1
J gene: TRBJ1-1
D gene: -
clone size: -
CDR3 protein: CASSDATTGKKGGEAFF
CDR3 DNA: TGTGCCAGCAGTGACGCTACAACAGGGAAGAAGGGAGGTGAAGCTTTCTTT

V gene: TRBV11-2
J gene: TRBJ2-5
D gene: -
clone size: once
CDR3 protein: CASSLEHSPRETQYF
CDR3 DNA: TGTGCCAGCAGCCTTGAACACTCCCCTCGGGAGACCCAGTACTTC

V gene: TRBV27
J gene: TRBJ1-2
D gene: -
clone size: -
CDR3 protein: CASSSYRTDGWRYGYTF
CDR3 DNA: TGTGCCAGCAGTTCGTACCGGACGGACGGCTGGCGCTATGGCTACACCTTC

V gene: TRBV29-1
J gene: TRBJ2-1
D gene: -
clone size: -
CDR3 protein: CSVCLAETGTLTYNEQFF
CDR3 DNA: TGCAGCGTGTGCCTTGCAGAGACCGGGACACTAACCTACAATGAGCAGTTCTTC

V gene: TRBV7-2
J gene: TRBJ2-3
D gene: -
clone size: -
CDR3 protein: CASSLAGGTDTQYF
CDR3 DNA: TGTGCCAGCAGCTTAGCGGGGGGCACAGATACGCAGTATTTT

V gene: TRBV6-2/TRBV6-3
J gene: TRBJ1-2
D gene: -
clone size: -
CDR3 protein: CASSWAGGGYTF
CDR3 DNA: TGTGCCAGCAGTTGGGCAGGAGGTGGCTACACCTTC

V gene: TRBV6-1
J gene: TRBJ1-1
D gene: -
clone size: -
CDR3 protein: CASNRDTPEAFF
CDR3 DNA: TGTGCCAGCAACCGGGACACACCTGAAGCTTTCTTT

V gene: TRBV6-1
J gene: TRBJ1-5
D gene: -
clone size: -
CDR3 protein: CASSPGGQISNQPQHF
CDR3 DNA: TGTGCCAGCAGTCCTGGGGGGCAGATTAGCAATCAGCCCCAGCATTTT

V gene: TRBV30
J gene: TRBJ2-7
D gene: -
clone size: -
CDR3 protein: CAWRWGHSYEQYF
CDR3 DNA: TGTGCCTGGAGGTGGGGGCACTCCTACGAGCAGTACTTC

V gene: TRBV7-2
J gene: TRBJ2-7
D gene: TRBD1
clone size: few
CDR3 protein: CASSSGQGRNYEQYF
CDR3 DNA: TGTGCCAGCAGCTCTGGACAGGGGAGGAACTACGAGCAGTACTTC

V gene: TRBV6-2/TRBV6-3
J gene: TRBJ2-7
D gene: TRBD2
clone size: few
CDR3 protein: CASSPDGGFKNEQYF
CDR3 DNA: TGTGCCAGCAGCCCTGACGGGGGGTTTAAGAACGAGCAGTACTTC

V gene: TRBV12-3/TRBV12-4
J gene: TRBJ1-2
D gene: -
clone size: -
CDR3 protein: CASSFVRGGYTF
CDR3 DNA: TGTGCCAGCAGTTTTGTTCGGGGAGGCTACACCTTC

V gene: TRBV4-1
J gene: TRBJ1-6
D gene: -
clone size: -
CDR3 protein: CASSQLGLKGYNSPLHF
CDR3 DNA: TGCGCCAGCAGCCAACTGGGCCTGAAGGGTTATAATTCACCCCTCCACTTT

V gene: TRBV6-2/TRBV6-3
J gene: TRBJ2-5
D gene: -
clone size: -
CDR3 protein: CASTLSIGRETQYF
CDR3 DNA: TGTGCCAGCACTCTTTCTATAGGGCGAGAGACCCAGTACTTC

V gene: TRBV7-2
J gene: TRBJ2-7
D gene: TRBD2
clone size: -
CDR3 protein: CASSLDRGAYEQYF
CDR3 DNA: TGTGCCAGCAGCTTAGACCGGGGGGCCTACGAGCAGTACTTC

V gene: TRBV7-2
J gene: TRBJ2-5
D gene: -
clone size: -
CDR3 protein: CASSSDRGRRGKETQYF
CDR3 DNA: TGTGCCAGCAGCTCAGATCGGGGCCGGCGTGGGAAAGAGACCCAGTACTTC

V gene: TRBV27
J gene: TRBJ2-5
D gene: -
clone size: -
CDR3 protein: CASRYPPVETQYF
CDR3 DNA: TGTGCCAGCAGATACCCCCCAGTGGAGACCCAGTACTTC

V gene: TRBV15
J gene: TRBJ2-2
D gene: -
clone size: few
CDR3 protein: CATSRGWDTGELFF
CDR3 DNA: TGTGCCACCAGCCGGGGATGGGACACCGGGGAGCTGTTTTTT

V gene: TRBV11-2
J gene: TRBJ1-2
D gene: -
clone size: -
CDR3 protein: CASSSRFSYTF
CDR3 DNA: TGTGCCAGCAGCTCTAGATTTAGCTACACCTTC

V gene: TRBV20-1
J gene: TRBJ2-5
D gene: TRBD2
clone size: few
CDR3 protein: CSASGGAETQYF
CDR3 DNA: TGCAGTGCCTCGGGAGGGGCAGAGACCCAGTACTTC

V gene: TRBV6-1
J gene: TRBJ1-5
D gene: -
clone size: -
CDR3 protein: CASSDQVLGNQPQHF
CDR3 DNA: TGTGCCAGCAGTGATCAGGTTCTGGGCAATCAGCCCCAGCATTTT

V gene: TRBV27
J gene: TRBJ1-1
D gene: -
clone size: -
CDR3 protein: CASRPRREGEAFF
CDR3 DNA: TGTGCCAGCAGACCACGGCGGGAGGGTGAAGCTTTCTTT

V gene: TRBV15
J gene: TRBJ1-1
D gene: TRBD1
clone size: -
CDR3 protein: CATSDYPQGAQTEAFF
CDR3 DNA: TGTGCCACCAGCGACTACCCACAGGGGGCGCAAACTGAAGCTTTCTTT

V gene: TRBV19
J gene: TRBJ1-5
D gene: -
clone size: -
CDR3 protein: CASSTDRHQPQHF
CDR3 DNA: TGTGCCAGTAGTACTGACAGGCATCAGCCCCAGCATTTT

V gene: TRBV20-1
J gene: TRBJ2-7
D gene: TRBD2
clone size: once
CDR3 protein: CSALGWGLVTYEQYF
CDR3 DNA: TGCAGTGCCCTGGGATGGGGACTAGTGACCTACGAGCAGTACTTC

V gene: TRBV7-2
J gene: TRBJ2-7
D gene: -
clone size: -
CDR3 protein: CASSFSASAFYEQYF
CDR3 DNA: TGTGCCAGCAGCTTTTCGGCTAGCGCCTTCTACGAGCAGTACTTC

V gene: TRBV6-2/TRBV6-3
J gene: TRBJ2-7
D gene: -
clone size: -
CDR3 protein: CASSKTDYEQYF
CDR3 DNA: TGTGCCAGCAGTAAGACAGATTACGAGCAGTACTTC

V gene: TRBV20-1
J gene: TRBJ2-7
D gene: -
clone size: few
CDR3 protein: CSASRDGSYEQYF
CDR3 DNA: TGCAGTGCTAGTCGGGACGGATCCTACGAGCAGTACTTC

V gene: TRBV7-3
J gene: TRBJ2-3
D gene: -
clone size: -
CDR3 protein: CASSLGAGTDTQYF
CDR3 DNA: TGTGCCAGCAGCTTAGGGGCCGGCACAGATACGCAGTATTTT

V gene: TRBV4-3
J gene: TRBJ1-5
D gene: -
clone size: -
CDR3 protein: CASSQGRVQPQHF
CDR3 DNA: TGCGCCAGCAGCCAAGGTCGTGTCCAGCCCCAGCATTTT

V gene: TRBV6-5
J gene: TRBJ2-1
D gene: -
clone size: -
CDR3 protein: CASSYRAQGSSSYNEQFF
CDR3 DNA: TGTGCCAGCAGTTACAGAGCGCAGGGCTCTAGCTCCTACAATGAGCAGTTCTTC

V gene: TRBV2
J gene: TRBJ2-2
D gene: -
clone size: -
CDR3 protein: CASSQGHPLLF
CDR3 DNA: TGTGCCAGCAGCCAGGGACATCCCTTACTTTTT

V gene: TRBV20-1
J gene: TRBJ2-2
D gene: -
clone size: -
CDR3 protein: CSARDLRQGKTGELFF
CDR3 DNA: TGCAGTGCTAGAGATCTTCGCCAGGGAAAAACCGGGGAGCTGTTTTTT

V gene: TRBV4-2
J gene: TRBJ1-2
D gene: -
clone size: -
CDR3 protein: CASSQDRDSRRGYTF
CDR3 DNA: TGTGCCAGCAGCCAAGACCGCGACAGTCGGAGGGGCTACACCTTC

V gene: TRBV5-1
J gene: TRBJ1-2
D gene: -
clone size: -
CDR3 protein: CASSSTAGGIGYTF
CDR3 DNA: TGCGCCAGCAGCTCCACGGCGGGTGGCATTGGCTACACCTTC

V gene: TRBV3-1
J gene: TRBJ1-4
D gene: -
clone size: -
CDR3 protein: CASSQGWGNEKLFF
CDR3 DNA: TGTGCCAGCAGCCAAGGGTGGGGAAATGAAAAACTGTTTTTT